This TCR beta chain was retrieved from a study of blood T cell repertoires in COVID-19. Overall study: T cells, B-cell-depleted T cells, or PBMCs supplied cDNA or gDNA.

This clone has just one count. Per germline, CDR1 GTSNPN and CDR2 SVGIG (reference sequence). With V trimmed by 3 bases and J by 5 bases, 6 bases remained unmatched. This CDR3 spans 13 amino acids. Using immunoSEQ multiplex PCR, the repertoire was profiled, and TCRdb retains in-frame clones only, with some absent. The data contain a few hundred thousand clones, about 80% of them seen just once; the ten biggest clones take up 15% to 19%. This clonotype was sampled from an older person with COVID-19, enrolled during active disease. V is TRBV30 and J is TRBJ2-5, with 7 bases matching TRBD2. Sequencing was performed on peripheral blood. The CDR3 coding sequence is TGTGCCTGGAGCTGGTTGGGGGGGGAGACCCAGTACTTC. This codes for CAWSWLGGETQYF. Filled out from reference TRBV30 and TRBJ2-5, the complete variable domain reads SQTIHQWPATLVQPVGSPLSLECTVEGTSNPNLYWYRQAAGRGLQLLFYSVGIGQISSEVPQNLSASRPQDRQFILSSKKLLLSDSGFYLCAWSWLGGETQYFGPGTRLLVL.